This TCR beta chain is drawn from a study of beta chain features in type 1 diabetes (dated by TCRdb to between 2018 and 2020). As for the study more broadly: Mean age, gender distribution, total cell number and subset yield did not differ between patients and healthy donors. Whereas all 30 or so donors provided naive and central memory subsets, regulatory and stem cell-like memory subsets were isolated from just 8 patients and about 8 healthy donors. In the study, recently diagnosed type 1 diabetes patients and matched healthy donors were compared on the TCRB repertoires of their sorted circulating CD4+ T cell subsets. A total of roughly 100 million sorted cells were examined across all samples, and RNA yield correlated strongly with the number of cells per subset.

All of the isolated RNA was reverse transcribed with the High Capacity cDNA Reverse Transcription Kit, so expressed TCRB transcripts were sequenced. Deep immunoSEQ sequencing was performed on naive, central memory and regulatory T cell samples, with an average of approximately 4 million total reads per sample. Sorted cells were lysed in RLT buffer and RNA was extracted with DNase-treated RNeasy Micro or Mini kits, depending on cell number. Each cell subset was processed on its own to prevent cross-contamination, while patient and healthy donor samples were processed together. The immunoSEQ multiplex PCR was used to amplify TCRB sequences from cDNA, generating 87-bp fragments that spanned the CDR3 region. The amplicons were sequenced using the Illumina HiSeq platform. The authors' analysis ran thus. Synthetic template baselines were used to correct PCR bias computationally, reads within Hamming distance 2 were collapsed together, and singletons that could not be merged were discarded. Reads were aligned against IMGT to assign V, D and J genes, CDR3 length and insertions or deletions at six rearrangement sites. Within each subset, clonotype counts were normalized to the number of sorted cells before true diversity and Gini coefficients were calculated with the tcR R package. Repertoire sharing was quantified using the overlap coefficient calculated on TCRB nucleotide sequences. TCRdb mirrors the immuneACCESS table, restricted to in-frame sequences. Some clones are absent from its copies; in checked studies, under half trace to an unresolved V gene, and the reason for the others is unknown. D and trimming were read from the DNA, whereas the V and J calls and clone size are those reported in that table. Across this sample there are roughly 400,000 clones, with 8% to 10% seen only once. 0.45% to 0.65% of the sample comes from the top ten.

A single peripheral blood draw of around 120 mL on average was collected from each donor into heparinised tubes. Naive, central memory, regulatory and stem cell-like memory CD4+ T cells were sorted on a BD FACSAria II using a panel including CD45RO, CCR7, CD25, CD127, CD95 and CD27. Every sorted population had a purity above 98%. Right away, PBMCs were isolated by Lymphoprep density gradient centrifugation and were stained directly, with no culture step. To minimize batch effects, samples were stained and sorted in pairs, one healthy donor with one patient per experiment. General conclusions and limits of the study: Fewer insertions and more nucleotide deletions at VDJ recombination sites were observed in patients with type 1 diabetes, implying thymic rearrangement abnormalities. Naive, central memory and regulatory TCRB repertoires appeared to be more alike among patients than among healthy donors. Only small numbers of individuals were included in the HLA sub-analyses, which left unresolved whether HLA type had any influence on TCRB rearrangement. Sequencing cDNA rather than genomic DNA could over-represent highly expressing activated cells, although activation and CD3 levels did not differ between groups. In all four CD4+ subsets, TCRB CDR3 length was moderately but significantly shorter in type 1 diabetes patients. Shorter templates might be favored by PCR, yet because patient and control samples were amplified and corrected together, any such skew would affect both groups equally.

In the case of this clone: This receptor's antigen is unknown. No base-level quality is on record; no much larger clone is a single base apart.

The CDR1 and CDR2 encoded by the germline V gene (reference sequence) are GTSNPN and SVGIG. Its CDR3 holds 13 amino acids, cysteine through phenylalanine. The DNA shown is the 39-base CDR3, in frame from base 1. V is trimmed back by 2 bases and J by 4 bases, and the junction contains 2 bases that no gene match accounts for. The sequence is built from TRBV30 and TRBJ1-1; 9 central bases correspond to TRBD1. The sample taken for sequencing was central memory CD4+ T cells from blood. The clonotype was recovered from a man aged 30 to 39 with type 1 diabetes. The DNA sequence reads TGTGCCTGGAGTACGACAGGGGGCACTGAAGCTTTCTTT. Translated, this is CAWSTTGGTEAFF.